This is a list of T cell receptor beta chains from one sample in a study of T cells after yellow fever vaccination. In TCRdb, the 5' RACE reads were re-called with MiXCR into one record per CDR3 protein. The sample records tens of thousands of distinct CDR3 sequences, around 6.9% being singletons. The source material was CD8+ T cells sorted from PBMCs, sampled about 5 days after the first yellow fever vaccination. These receptors all stem from a man aged 18 to 35 who received the YFV17D yellow fever vaccine. The conserved cysteine and the conserved F or W are not part of the CDR3 here. Where a row states a size, it is once, few, many or the class of an expanded clone; other rows omit it.

clone_size	v_call	j_call	cdr3_aa
NA	TRBV3-1	TRBJ1-5	ATCHRQGVDQPQH
NA	TRBV5-6	TRBJ2-3	ASSFGLRGPPTDTQY
many	TRBV10-3	TRBJ1-2	AISESKRDSPYGYT
many	TRBV12-3/TRBV12-4	TRBJ2-3	ASSHGTGERDTQY
many	TRBV7-8	TRBJ1-2	ASSLGTAASYGYT
NA	TRBV12-3/TRBV12-4	TRBJ1-5	ASSLTYNQPQH
many	TRBV30	TRBJ1-1	AWSKARGTEAF
NA	TRBV25-1	TRBJ2-7	ASSETVYEQY
many	TRBV7-2	TRBJ2-3	ASSSFGTDTQY
NA	TRBV12-3/TRBV12-4	TRBJ2-1	ASSPSGRDNEQF
few	TRBV4-3	TRBJ1-3	ASSQETGVFSGNTIY
NA	TRBV27	TRBJ1-2	ASSLYGDSYYGYT
NA	TRBV15	TRBJ2-5	ATSSPSQETQY
many	TRBV7-9	TRBJ1-3	ASSLDWNTIY
NA	TRBV4-1	TRBJ2-3	ASSLRTPSTDTQY
few	TRBV7-9	TRBJ1-1	ASSSRQGTNTEAF
few	TRBV5-1	TRBJ2-1	ASGAGRGYNEQF
many	TRBV27	TRBJ2-5	ASTGQEETQY
many	TRBV11-2	TRBJ2-1	ASSSSRVEQF
NA	TRBV12-5	TRBJ1-1	ASGAAYTEAF
NA	TRBV7-9	TRBJ2-5	ASTPTPVQGQETQY
NA	TRBV29-1	TRBJ2-7	SALPGGAPYEQY
many	TRBV4-1	TRBJ1-5	ASSQGGGWTGKRLNQPQH
few	TRBV4-3	TRBJ2-5	ASSQPGQGMETQY
many	TRBV4-1	TRBJ1-1	ASSPRDQPNTEAF
NA	TRBV4-2	TRBJ2-3	ASSPLAGRTDTQY
few	TRBV5-1	TRBJ2-2	ASSSKLGLAGAVTGELF
few	TRBV4-3	TRBJ1-6	ASSQEGRPPNSPLH
NA	TRBV20-1	TRBJ1-1	SARAVTGVNTEAF
many	TRBV4-3	TRBJ1-6	ASSRGQGVSPLH
few	TRBV6-5	TRBJ1-6	ASSYSRTDSLLNSPLH